These 5 T cell receptor beta chains were all obtained from the same sample, sequenced in a study of cytomegalovirus exposure and HLA in healthy donors. The PCR made use of 60 Vbeta and 13 Jbeta primers. The repertoire was sequenced with immunoSEQ multiplex PCR; TCRdb's copy has only in-frame clones and lacks some. This sample has under 200,000 clones; 82% occur once, and the top ten carry under 0.6%. The sample comprised PBMCs. Every receptor here comes from a woman aged 45-59 years in good health and CMV-seronegative.

This clone was seen only a few times. The chain recombines TRBV10-3 with TRBJ2-2; 7 bases are shared with TRBD1. From germline, CDR1 is ENHRY and CDR2 SYGVKD. The V and J ends lost 3 bases and 2 bases, in that order; junction bases with no gene match: 3. This CDR3 spans 15 amino acids. Written as DNA, the CDR3 is TGTGCCATCAGTGACCGACAGGGAAACACCGGGGAGCTGTTTTTT. The encoded protein is CAISDRQGNTGELFF.

This clone was recorded only once. This chain connects TRBV7-2 to TRBJ2-1; 8 bases map to TRBD2. The CDR3 is made up of 16 amino acids. V shed 1 base, J shed 9 bases, and the junction held 11 bases outside the gene matches. Germline V gene lookup returns CDR1 SGHTA and CDR2 FQGNSA. The CDR3 nucleotides read TGTGCCAGCAGCTTAGGGGGACTAGGTCTTCAGCTTGAGCAGTTCTTC. It is translated as CASSLGGLGLQLEQFF. Full variable domain (rest looked up from reference TRBV7-2 and TRBJ2-1): GAGVSQSPSNKVTEKGKDVELRCDPISGHTALYWYRQSLGQGLEFLIYFQGNSAPDKSGLPSDRFSAERTGGSVSTLTIQRTQQEDSAVYLCASSLGGLGLQLEQFFGPGTRLTVL.

The rearrangement uses TRBV15 and TRBJ1-6, with TRBD1 identical over 7 bases. This CDR3 region has 16 residues. The ends lost 0 bases at V and 6 bases at J; junction bases unmatched: 5. Germline loops: CDR1 LNHNV, CDR2 YYDKDF (reference sequence). Here the CDR3 reads CATSRDRGGGNSPLHF. Written as DNA, the CDR3 is TGTGCCACCAGCAGAGATCGAGGGGGCGGTAATTCACCCCTCCACTTT.

The CDR3 spells CASSPSGSYNEQFF. DNA for the CDR3: TGTGCCAGCTCACCTAGCGGCTCCTACAATGAGCAGTTCTTC. The chain couples TRBV14 to TRBJ2-1; 7 positions match TRBD2. Per the germline V gene, CDR1 is SGHDN and CDR2 is FVKESK. Trimming took 8 bases from V and 0 from J; bases not matched to a gene: 4. The CDR3 has 14 residues.

The rearrangement uses TRBV19 and TRBJ2-7; D gene unclear. The V gene's germline CDR1 is LNHDA and CDR2 SQIVND (reference sequence). The V end lost 3 bases, the J end lost 0 bases, and 6 bases lay between the germline ends. The CDR3 covers 13 residues. The CDR3 sequence is CASSMGSSYEQYF. The CDR3 DNA reads TGTGCCAGTAGTATGGGCAGCTCCTACGAGCAGTACTTC.